Listed below are T cell receptor beta chains from one sample, sequenced in a study of T-cell reconstitution after alpha-beta-depleted transplantation in children. TCRdb independently ran MiXCR on the PCR reads; one entry per CDR3 protein. Counted here are some 100,000 distinct CDR3 sequences, about 14% occurring once; the ten biggest clones make up 20%. Sample: PBMCs, mostly from graft donor cells, taken 180 days after TCRalphabeta/CD19-depleted stem cell transplant. These receptors originate from a male patient aged 2-15 years who had a stem cell transplant for acute lymphoblastic leukemia, so the T cells may come from the graft donor. The conserved cysteine and the conserved F or W are not part of the CDR3 here. Fields, in order: V gene, J gene, CDR3 protein.

v_call: TRBV12-3/TRBV12-4
j_call: TRBJ1-1
cdr3_aa: ASSFSDRDTEAF

v_call: TRBV7-9
j_call: TRBJ1-4
cdr3_aa: ASSLFPFGLGNEKLF

v_call: TRBV7-2
j_call: TRBJ2-7
cdr3_aa: ASSSRERGDSYEQY

v_call: TRBV6-2/TRBV6-3
j_call: TRBJ2-2
cdr3_aa: ASTPGLAGRVTAGELF

v_call: TRBV10-3
j_call: TRBJ1-1
cdr3_aa: AISEAPIGGNTEAF

v_call: TRBV28
j_call: TRBJ1-1
cdr3_aa: ASSLGWSTEAF

v_call: TRBV5-1
j_call: TRBJ1-3
cdr3_aa: ASSLLEGGGAGNTIY

v_call: TRBV7-2
j_call: TRBJ2-7
cdr3_aa: ASSSRGHYEQY

v_call: TRBV7-4
j_call: TRBJ1-2
cdr3_aa: ASSLSEARSNYGYT

v_call: TRBV5-1
j_call: TRBJ2-3
cdr3_aa: ASSSRGLAVTDTQY

v_call: TRBV18
j_call: TRBJ1-1
cdr3_aa: ASSPFDGSGTEAF

v_call: TRBV12-5
j_call: TRBJ1-2
cdr3_aa: ASGFAQQGDTNYGYT

v_call: TRBV20-1
j_call: TRBJ2-7
cdr3_aa: SAMAGGLRYEQY

v_call: TRBV6-5
j_call: TRBJ2-7
cdr3_aa: ASSSRYRGLSSYEQY

v_call: TRBV12-3/TRBV12-4
j_call: TRBJ1-2
cdr3_aa: ASSLYTAVYT

v_call: TRBV12-3/TRBV12-4
j_call: TRBJ1-1
cdr3_aa: ASIVQGLAEAF

v_call: TRBV20-1
j_call: TRBJ1-2
cdr3_aa: SAQPTGNYGYT

v_call: TRBV29-1
j_call: TRBJ2-2
cdr3_aa: SVGPPRGQGDTGELF

v_call: TRBV10-3
j_call: TRBJ2-1
cdr3_aa: AISGISDPLHYNEQF

v_call: TRBV20-1
j_call: TRBJ2-1
cdr3_aa: SARGGAYNEQF

v_call: TRBV10-3
j_call: TRBJ1-2
cdr3_aa: AISESTGRYYGYT

v_call: TRBV5-1
j_call: TRBJ2-6
cdr3_aa: TSSYGSGANVLT

v_call: TRBV18
j_call: TRBJ2-7
cdr3_aa: ASSPAPGLALTRFYEQY

v_call: TRBV9
j_call: TRBJ2-1
cdr3_aa: ASSEFSAGGYNEQF

v_call: TRBV20-1
j_call: TRBJ1-1
cdr3_aa: SGGEGGTEAF

v_call: TRBV28
j_call: TRBJ1-6
cdr3_aa: ATLSGWGVPLH

v_call: TRBV7-2
j_call: TRBJ1-2
cdr3_aa: ASSLGLGIGYT

v_call: TRBV10-2
j_call: TRBJ2-1
cdr3_aa: ASSDRGGGNEQF

v_call: TRBV5-4
j_call: TRBJ1-3
cdr3_aa: ASSPRDRGIGNTIY

v_call: TRBV3-1
j_call: TRBJ2-5
cdr3_aa: ASSTREPETQY

v_call: TRBV5-1
j_call: TRBJ1-2
cdr3_aa: ASSSTGPGGYT

v_call: TRBV15
j_call: TRBJ2-3
cdr3_aa: ATSRDRGLAGSRPTDTQY

v_call: TRBV5-1
j_call: TRBJ2-5
cdr3_aa: ASSLQGEETQY

v_call: TRBV7-9
j_call: TRBJ2-7
cdr3_aa: ASSPPSGGDHELY

v_call: TRBV20-1
j_call: TRBJ2-1
cdr3_aa: SARETGIPYNEQF

v_call: TRBV13
j_call: TRBJ2-7
cdr3_aa: ASSSEDRGSYEQY

v_call: TRBV12-3/TRBV12-4
j_call: TRBJ2-2
cdr3_aa: ASSLKQIANTGELF

v_call: TRBV4-2
j_call: TRBJ1-2
cdr3_aa: ASSQDGGQGFGYT

v_call: TRBV5-4
j_call: TRBJ2-7
cdr3_aa: ASSLPGRGTYEQY

v_call: TRBV9
j_call: TRBJ2-7
cdr3_aa: ASSVTPGQGSYEQY

v_call: TRBV27
j_call: TRBJ1-5
cdr3_aa: ASSLDPTGGSYPQH

v_call: TRBV6-5
j_call: TRBJ2-7
cdr3_aa: ASSYRDEQY

v_call: TRBV27
j_call: TRBJ2-7
cdr3_aa: ASSLLGESYEQY

v_call: TRBV3-1
j_call: TRBJ1-2
cdr3_aa: ASSHFGQANYGYT

v_call: TRBV12-3/TRBV12-4
j_call: TRBJ1-1
cdr3_aa: ASSFEGTHTEAF

v_call: TRBV12-3/TRBV12-4
j_call: TRBJ2-7
cdr3_aa: ASLRTGRYEQY

v_call: TRBV11-2
j_call: TRBJ1-3
cdr3_aa: ASSLVPTGPGSGNTIY

v_call: TRBV20-1
j_call: TRBJ1-2
cdr3_aa: SAGRPGRLRGYGYT

v_call: TRBV6-5
j_call: TRBJ1-1
cdr3_aa: ASSYIGWQGASTEAF

v_call: TRBV20-1
j_call: TRBJ1-2
cdr3_aa: SARDPTVSNYGYT

v_call: TRBV12-3/TRBV12-4
j_call: TRBJ2-2
cdr3_aa: ASSSSVTGELF

v_call: TRBV5-1
j_call: TRBJ2-2
cdr3_aa: ASTHREVGELF

v_call: TRBV29-1
j_call: TRBJ2-2
cdr3_aa: SVRMQAQTGELF

v_call: TRBV12-3/TRBV12-4
j_call: TRBJ1-3
cdr3_aa: ASSPRGDTIY

v_call: TRBV10-3
j_call: TRBJ2-2
cdr3_aa: AIGSTANTGELF

v_call: TRBV7-2
j_call: TRBJ2-7
cdr3_aa: ASSSRASGGYEQY